A selection of T cell receptor beta chains follows, all from one sample in a study of T cells in Graves' hyperthyroidism and ophthalmopathy. TCRdb processed the multiplex PCR reads anew with MiXCR; each CDR3 protein has one entry. Counted here are approximately 430,000 distinct CDR3 sequences, roughly 14% occurring once; the ten biggest clones make up around 13%. The sample comprised blood. The receptors were sampled from a man aged 18 to 35 with Graves' ophthalmopathy. The CDR3 runs from the conserved cysteine through the conserved F or W. A D gene is named only where the DNA matches it firmly. Part of the rows lack a size; the others show once, few, many or a class for expanded clones.

clone_size	v_call	j_call	d_call	cdr3_aa	cdr3_nt
many	TRBV6-1	TRBJ1-5	-	CATSTGLGSNQPQHF	TGTGCCACCTCCACAGGGTTAGGGAGCAATCAGCCCCAGCATTTT
many	TRBV12-3/TRBV12-4	TRBJ2-2	-	CASTLLLGGELFF	TGTGCCAGCACCCTCCTTCTTGGCGGGGAGCTGTTTTTT
-	TRBV27	TRBJ2-2	-	CASSLRQTNTGELFF	TGTGCCAGCAGTTTGAGGCAGACGAACACCGGGGAGCTGTTTTTT
many	TRBV24-1	TRBJ2-3	-	CATGLGGQGTDTQYF	TGTGCCACCGGATTGGGGGGGCAGGGGACAGATACGCAGTATTTT
many	TRBV20-1	TRBJ2-7	TRBD2	CSAGRTSVSYEQYF	TGCAGTGCTGGACGGACTAGCGTTTCCTACGAGCAGTACTTC
-	TRBV27	TRBJ2-2	-	CASSLIEAPGGELFF	TGTGCCAGCAGTTTAATCGAAGCCCCGGGCGGGGAGCTGTTTTTT
many	TRBV29-1	TRBJ2-7	TRBD1	CSVEVRRGHYEQYF	TGCAGCGTTGAAGTCCGCAGGGGGCACTACGAGCAGTACTTC
-	TRBV4-1	TRBJ2-5	-	CASSQGAQPRFQETQYF	TGCGCCAGCAGCCAAGGGGCGCAACCCCGATTCCAAGAGACCCAGTACTTC
many	TRBV20-1	TRBJ2-1	TRBD2	CSAPTSGSIYNEQFF	TGCAGTGCTCCGACTAGCGGGAGTATTTACAATGAGCAGTTCTTC
-	TRBV6-5	TRBJ2-2	-	CASSYGGTTNTGELFF	TGTGCCAGCAGTTACGGCGGGACAACGAACACCGGGGAGCTGTTTTTT
many	TRBV7-9	TRBJ2-1	-	CASSLVGRDGNNEQFF	TGTGCCAGCAGCTTAGTAGGCAGGGATGGTAACAATGAGCAGTTCTTC
many	TRBV7-8	TRBJ2-3	TRBD2	CASSAGTSADTQYF	TGTGCCAGCAGCGCAGGGACTAGCGCAGATACGCAGTATTTT
many	TRBV3-1	TRBJ2-1	TRBD2	CASSQAGGGRYDEQFF	TGTGCCAGCAGCCAAGCGGGCGGGGGGCGATACGATGAGCAGTTCTTC
many	TRBV7-8	TRBJ2-3	TRBD2	CASSLPGTSGIGDTQYF	TGTGCCAGCAGCTTACCCGGGACTAGCGGGATTGGTGATACGCAGTATTTT
many	TRBV3-1	TRBJ2-2	-	CASNTGRNTGELFF	TGTGCCAGCAACACAGGGAGGAACACCGGGGAGCTGTTTTTT
many	TRBV27	TRBJ2-5	TRBD2	CARMGLSQETQYF	TGTGCCCGAATGGGACTATCTCAAGAGACCCAGTACTTC
-	TRBV9	TRBJ2-1	-	CASTPDGFPLPDEQFF	TGTGCCAGCACCCCGGACGGCTTTCCCCTTCCGGATGAGCAGTTCTTC
-	TRBV6-1	TRBJ2-1	TRBD2	CATLSGSISNEQFF	TGTGCCACCCTTAGCGGGAGCATTTCAAATGAGCAGTTCTTC
many	TRBV11-2	TRBJ2-7	-	CASSQTVYEQYF	TGTGCCAGCAGCCAGACAGTTTACGAGCAGTACTTC
many	TRBV6-1	TRBJ2-7	TRBD1	CASSDWTGPTYEQYF	TGTGCCAGCAGTGACTGGACAGGGCCAACCTACGAGCAGTACTTC
few	TRBV3-1	TRBJ2-7	TRBD2	CASSQQPGLAGGPNEQYF	TGTGCCAGCAGCCAACAACCGGGACTAGCGGGGGGGCCCAACGAGCAGTACTTC
many	TRBV6-2/TRBV6-3	TRBJ1-5	-	CASSYSRVSNQPQHF	TGTGCCAGCAGTTACTCAAGGGTAAGCAATCAGCCCCAGCATTTT
many	TRBV14	TRBJ2-2	-	CASSQDRGNTGELFF	TGTGCCAGCAGCCAAGATCGCGGGAACACCGGGGAGCTGTTTTTT
many	TRBV4-2	TRBJ2-5	-	CASSQDAGSGETQYF	TGTGCCAGCAGCCAAGATGCAGGGTCGGGGGAGACCCAGTACTTC
many	TRBV11-3	TRBJ1-2	-	CASSLDRGGYGYTF	TGTGCCAGCAGCTTAGATCGTGGGGGCTATGGCTACACCTTC